This TCR beta chain originates from a study of early T cells in non-severe SARS-CoV-2 infection. Study background: Sequenced material consisted of bulk RNA (from unsorted whole blood), and chains were unpaired. Overall study results and limits: Anti-spike CD8 responses were favored by VDJdb matching, which missed private and CD4 specificities.

Researchers tagged individual cDNA molecules with unique molecular identifiers. TCRdb redid the calling of the 5' RACE reads with MiXCR, one entry per CDR3 protein. The table lists over 60,000 distinct CDR3 sequences, roughly a tenth of them singletons. The V gene's germline CDR1 is KGHDR and CDR2 SFDVKD. The V end was cut by 7 bases, the J end by 0 bases, with 12 bases between. The CDR3 has 14 amino acids. This clonotype was counted between two and nine times. The antigen remains undetermined. The J gene is TRBJ2-7, the V gene TRBV24-1; no definite D call. This TCR came from an adult who was a healthcare worker with PCR-confirmed SARS-CoV-2 infection or an uninfected control (not recorded which). The sample here was whole blood, taken at baseline. CDR3: CATSSSSNSYEQYF. The CDR3 coding sequence is TGTGCCACCAGCTCCTCTTCGAACTCCTACGAGCAGTACTTC.